This T cell receptor beta chain was sequenced during a study of lymphopenia after photon versus proton radiotherapy. Overall study findings and caveats: Survival link was tested only in deceased patients; proton benefit remains a possibility. After lymphocyte nadir, photon-treated repertoires showed oligoclonal expansion, especially CD8+ Temra. Proton therapy kept repertoires fairly stable, unlike photons, which gained effector/memory cells. In patients who died, overall survival fell as post-nadir TCR diversity dropped more.

The data were produced by immunoSEQ multiplex PCR, yet TCRdb's version contains in-frame clones alone and is incomplete. The table includes around 70,000 clones, around 93% detected once. The CDR3 spans 17 residues. Trimming cost V 2 bases and J 0 bases; bases outside gene matches: 4. In germline, CDR1 is SGHDN, CDR2 FVKESK. Only one count was recorded for this clone. Its antigen is unidentified. The chain couples TRBV14 to TRBJ2-6; 7 nucleotides line up with TRBD1. The receptor was isolated from a woman aged 40-49 years with cholangiocarcinoma. This specimen consisted of peripheral blood, obtained from a patient treated with photon-based radiotherapy. This CDR3 reads CASSQSQGHSGANVLTF. In DNA form, the CDR3 reads TGTGCCAGCAGCCAATCACAGGGGCACTCTGGGGCCAACGTCCTGACTTTC.